The present T cell receptor beta chain was sequenced within a study of shared clonotypes between healthy human individuals. V dropped 2 bases and J dropped 7 bases, with 8 bases sitting between them. Germline-derived CDR1 and CDR2 are GTSNPN and SVGIG (reference sequence). This CDR3 has 11 residues. Sequencing was performed with immunoSEQ multiplex PCR; in TCRdb, only in-frame clones are kept and a portion is missing. The table lists 500,000 to 700,000 clones, roughly 95% of them singletons, with over 0.09% in the top ten. Naive CD8 populations comprised CD45RO-negative cells positively selected for CCR7, excluding terminally differentiated effector memory CD45RA+ cells. The study drew all its donors from Caucasian adults living in Nashville, Tennessee. The study, taken as a whole, reports: Donor clonotype sharing was expected to depend on sequencing depth. Sharing across four donors was highest in naive CD4 (roughly 5%) and lowest in memory CD8 (around 0.4%).

This clone was counted only a few times. Its antigen is not identified. The chain couples TRBV30 to TRBJ1-1; TRBD1 might be the D (5 bases). The source material was naive CD8+ T cells sorted from blood. This clonotype was sampled from a woman in her thirties in good health. CDR3 sequence reads: CAWSSTVEAFF. Here the CDR3 DNA reads TGTGCCTGGAGTTCGACAGTTGAAGCTTTCTTT.